Described below is a single T cell receptor beta chain sequence and its context. The target of this receptor is not known. No much larger clone exists at a distance of one base, and base qualities are not known. The V end gives up 4 bases and the J end 3 bases, leaving 10 bases in the junction not matched to a gene. In the germline V gene, CDR1 corresponds to SGHAT and CDR2 to FQNNGV. Including the terminal cysteine and phenylalanine, the CDR3 comprises 16 residues. The DNA shown is the 48-base CDR3, in frame from base 1. This entry is derived from a study of cytomegalovirus exposure and HLA in healthy donors (dated by TCRdb to about 2017). Background on the whole study: In an earlier analysis of approximately 640 of the donors, roughly 300 Gb of sequence data and some 100 million unique TCR beta sequences from approximately 180 million T cells were reported. An early release covering 550 to 650 HLA-typed donors comprised roughly 300 gigabases of sequencing data and approximately 85 million unique TCR sequences. The genetic ancestry cluster associated with self-reported Caucasian donors included about four fifths of the roughly 400 genotyped donors. The aim of the study was to test whether cataloging public T cell receptors could identify signatures of past pathogen exposure. The T cell repertoires of 670 or so subjects were profiled by immunosequencing and related to cytomegalovirus serostatus. Along with the approximately 670-subject first cohort, a separate validation cohort of around 120 different subjects was used. The study combined high-throughput TCR immunosequencing, statistical association of individual TCRs with disease status, and machine learning to predict cytomegalovirus infection status. To study patterns of TCR occurrence, a later analysis re-analyzed previously published TCR beta repertoires from 700 or so donors and added high-resolution HLA genotyping. Rather than drawing on any new phenotypic data, the later analysis identified candidate immune exposures from TCR beta sequences and the way those sequences occurred across donors. An earlier analysis of about 620 of the donors applied high-throughput TCR beta sequencing to assess whether each TCR beta V gene segment acted as functional or pseudogenic. Donor age, sex, ethnicity and CMV serostatus were compiled alongside the repertoire data. Genome-wide SNP genotypes for about three fifths of the roughly 670 donors were used in a later genetic analysis, which treated that subset as a discovery cohort. All discovery cohort repertoires had been generated using a single sequencing platform. HLA typing covered class I and class II loci at four-digit resolution. The number of donors typed differed by locus, with roughly 629-640 for A, B, C, DRB1 and DQB1, roughly 520 for DQA1, some 570 for DPA1, and some 450 for DPB1. Four to six DR-DQ haplotypes were handled as single units for association and clustering, since linkage in the cohort was strong. Among about 410 genotyped donors of the cohort, an average of roughly 230,000 unique TCR beta nucleotide sequences was sequenced per donor, of which 15% to 20% were non-productive.

Study-level results and caveats: A later analysis found that TCR association rates varied across HLA loci, with DRB1 alleles showing the most associated TCRs and HLA-C alleles the fewest. In both the original and validation cohorts, the classifier was reported to diagnose cytomegalovirus status with high specificity and sensitivity. The sequencing pipeline was judged likely to have produced a cluster of highly shared sequence variants as a technical artifact. Broadly in line with IMGT annotations, most TCR beta V segments showed up in productive rearrangements about 90% or about 30% of the time in an earlier analysis of 450 to 600 of the donors. The study gave a list of about 170 TCR beta chains associated with cytomegalovirus. The presence/absence analyses assumed that sequencing depth was roughly uniform across donors, and that assumption may not be true. An association between a missense DCLRE1C variant and V-gene and J-gene trimming of TCR beta chains was found in a later genetic analysis and replicated in an independent cohort. Immune exposure information for the cohort was limited to CMV serostatus. In vitro tests confirmed that a few of the cytomegalovirus-associated TCR beta chains recognize cytomegalovirus antigens. In a later analysis, several top co-occurrence clusters were reported to appear linked to parvovirus B19, influenza, CMV and Epstein-Barr virus. Because HLA typing was unavailable for some donors at each locus, only the typed subset was used in association tests. A further reported finding was that TCR beta sequences accurately predicted the HLA-A and HLA-B alleles for most subjects in the first cohort. A later analysis associated about 16,000 TCR beta sequences with specific HLA alleles at a false discovery rate of 0.05. Compared with equally common non-associated chains, HLA-associated TCR beta chains in a later analysis were more clonally expanded and had lower generation probabilities. Assigning TCR associations to individual alleles was difficult when HLA alleles, especially DR and DQ, strongly co-occurred. Some IMGT-functional V segments, including TRBV6-2 and TRBV6-3, could not be told apart with the 87-base-pair reads, so those segments were excluded. The authors suggested that the approach could potentially be extended to other disease states and immunological phenotypes. A later genetic analysis reported fewer N-insertions in productive TCRs among donors in an Asian-associated ancestry cluster than the roughly 620-donor mean. Most CMV-associated TCR beta chains appeared to be HLA-restricted in a later analysis, and the HLA associations seemed to be driven largely by CMV exposure. Because counts were too low, 15 to 20 rarely observed V segments, including chromosome 9 orphons, were left out of the earlier analysis of a few hundred of the donors. Most TCR sequences were seen in very few donors, while some public TCRs were found in many individuals. Correlated functional status among segregating V segments might reflect linkage disequilibrium, but an unknown experimental factor could not be ruled out. The cohort was sequenced for TCR beta chains only, and without alpha or paired-chain data the features that could be detected were limited.

The method was the immunoSEQ multiplex PCR assay. A mixture of 60 forward primers for TCR Vbeta segments and 13 reverse primers for TCR Jbeta segments was used in the multiplex PCR. The CDR3 region of rearranged TCR beta genes was amplified from genomic DNA with a multiplex PCR assay. On the Illumina HiSeq System, the amplified TCR beta libraries were sequenced as 87-base-pair reads. In the original analysis: Across the 640 or so repertoires, a later analysis counted 75 million to 90 million unique TCR beta chains, roughly 11 million of which were shared by at least two donors. A nearest-neighbor algorithm error-corrected the raw reads and collapsed the reads into unique sequences, merging closely related sequences to remove PCR and sequencing errors. V, D and J gene segments were assigned by aligning CDR3 sequences to IMGT reference sequences. For a sequence to be retained, a match of at least six nucleotides was required to both a V gene segment and a J gene segment. Rearrangements were classified as productive when the CDR3 lacked stop codons and remained in frame with V and J, and all other rearrangements were classified as non-productive. CDR3 was defined by IMGT convention, running from the second conserved V-encoded cysteine to the conserved J-encoded phenylalanine. The earlier analysis of roughly 590 of the donors excluded sequences that lacked an unambiguous match to a single V gene segment. In an earlier analysis of 587 of the donors, a V segment was called functional when productive rearrangements were above 56.7%, and segregating when the standard deviation between donors exceeded 5%. A statistical classification framework was built for diagnosing cytomegalovirus status from the catalog of TCR beta chain sequences. In a later analysis, V and J genes were assigned by comparing TCR nucleotide sequences against IMGT/GENE-DB human TR gene sequences. A later analysis assigned CDR3 sequences and most-parsimonious VDJ recombination scenarios with the TCRdist pipeline. In a later analysis, every TCR beta chain was defined by the combination of its CDR3 amino acid sequence and its V-gene family, and reads without a unique V-gene family were dropped. A later analysis removed 550 to 700 highly shared, low-generation-probability nucleotide sequences to deal with suspected cross-contamination and a sequencing artifact. A later analysis calculated a clonal expansion index for each public chain from normalized within-repertoire ranks of inferred template counts. In a later analysis, generation probabilities were computed using a VDJ recombination model fitted to out-of-frame rearrangements, and the results were checked against IGoR. Hypergeometric tests were used in a later analysis to score TCR-TCR, TCR-HLA and TCR-CMV co-occurrence, with a repertoire-size bias correction applied to the TCR pairs. To estimate false discovery rates, a later analysis permuted the HLA or CMV assignments 20 times. In a later analysis, co-occurring TCRs were grouped with DBSCAN, and TCRdist sequence similarity was added when clustering was performed within HLA-allele-positive subsets. Repertoires with fewer than 30,000 or more than 120,000 public chains were left out of co-occurrence clustering, as were about 5 repertoires with anomalous nucleotide sharing. In its TCRdb copy, this immuneACCESS table keeps in-frame sequences only and misses some clones. Where compared with another copy, unresolved V genes explain less than half of these, and the others have no known cause. The D gene and trimming were derived from the DNA, and the V and J assignments and clone size from that table. This sample is represented by around 170,000 clones; about three quarters of them were singletons. Around 5.7% of the sample goes to the ten largest clones.

The cohort comprised approximately 700 healthy bone marrow donors. At the time of sampling, all cohort members were nominally healthy, though unrecorded immune exposures were likely present. The donor was CMV seronegative and belonged to the group of 352 seronegative cohort members. Every donor gave a peripheral blood sample, and the peripheral blood mononuclear cells from that sample were used for TCR beta sequencing. The Qiagen DNeasy Blood Extraction Kit was used to extract genomic DNA from the blood cell samples. The sequencing input was PBMCs. The sequence was obtained from a man between 40 and 49 years old in good health and CMV-seronegative. The chain is made from TRBV11-2 and TRBJ2-5; TRBD2 agrees with 8 junctional bases. The DNA reads as follows: TGTGCCAGCAGCTGGGAGGGGGGTAGCGGGGAAGAGACCCAGTACTTC. Its protein is CASSWEGGSGEETQYF. The CDR3, completed at both ends by the reference TRBV11-2 and TRBJ2-5 genes, gives the full variable domain EAGVAQSPRYKIIEKRQSVAFWCNPISGHATLYWYQQILGQGPKLLIQFQNNGVVDDSQLPKDRFSAERLKGVDSTLKIQPAKLEDSAVYLCASSWEGGSGEETQYFGPGTRLLVL.